These T cell receptor beta chains were read from a single sample in a study of PD-L1 blockade in urothelial cancer. The data were produced by immunoSEQ multiplex PCR, yet TCRdb's version contains in-frame clones alone and is incomplete. The top ten hold around 20% of the sample, which has 50,000 to 55,000 clones, 70% to 90% seen once. The sample in question was PBMCs, obtained around atezolizumab (anti-PD-L1) treatment. Receptors originate from a man aged 55 to 70 with urothelial cancer. Both conserved end residues are part of each CDR3.

j_call,v_call,cdr3_aa
TRBJ2-7,TRBV9,CASSVRGLAGFYEQYF
TRBJ1-4,TRBV19,CASSISRGGKKLFF
TRBJ1-5,TRBV27,CASSRSRSGNQPQHF
TRBJ1-5,TRBV18,CASSPGSNQPQHF
TRBJ2-4,TRBV6-4,CASSEGHRNIQYF
TRBJ2-2,TRBV5-1,CASKAGGNTGELFF
TRBJ2-2,TRBV5-8,CASSRTANTGELFF
TRBJ2-7,TRBV2,CAGKLDSVYEQYF
TRBJ2-5,TRBV5-1,CASSTEETQYF
TRBJ2-3,TRBV30,CAWSEEASHYTDTQYF
TRBJ2-4,TRBV2,CASRPDRVAKNIQYF
TRBJ1-2,TRBV12-5,CASGREQGAGGYTF